These T cell receptor beta chains were read from a single sample in a study of blood T cell repertoires in COVID-19. Here immunoSEQ multiplex PCR was the method, and the copy in TCRdb shows in-frame clones only, minus some. This repertoire shows about 74,000 clones, approximately 79% found once; its top ten account for roughly 15%. Sequenced: peripheral blood. These receptors originate from a man aged 70-80 years with active or convalescent COVID-19. Both conserved end residues are part of each CDR3. The D gene is left open where the match is weak. Rows may omit the clone size; those that give it use once, few, many or a size class.

j_call,clone_size,v_call,d_call,cdr3_aa,cdr3_nt
TRBJ1-4,-,TRBV14,TRBD1,CASSQKTGGTTNEKLFF,TGTGCCAGCAGCCAAAAGACAGGGGGCACAACTAATGAAAAACTGTTTTTT
TRBJ1-2,-,TRBV28,TRBD1,CASMDRGPGYTF,TGTGCCAGCATGGACAGGGGACCTGGCTACACCTTC
TRBJ1-1,-,TRBV24-1,TRBD1,CATSDNPTTGKNTEAFF,TGTGCCACCAGTGACAACCCAACGACAGGGAAGAACACTGAAGCTTTCTTT
TRBJ1-5,-,TRBV2,TRBD1,CASCSTGGSDQPQHF,TGTGCCAGCTGTTCGACAGGGGGTTCGGATCAGCCCCAGCATTTT
TRBJ2-5,-,TRBV24-1,TRBD2,CATSDSGGARETQYF,TGTGCCACCAGTGATTCCGGGGGGGCCAGGGAGACCCAGTACTTC
TRBJ2-5,-,TRBV9,-,CASSVGGPNEETQYF,TGTGCCAGCAGCGTAGGCGGGCCTAACGAAGAGACCCAGTACTTC
TRBJ2-1,-,TRBV4-1,-,CASSQGGSSYNEQFF,TGCGCCAGCAGCCAAGGCGGTAGCTCCTACAATGAGCAGTTCTTC
TRBJ1-4,-,TRBV28,-,CASSPGRGEKLFF,TGTGCCAGCAGTCCCGGGAGGGGTGAAAAACTGTTTTTT
TRBJ1-1,-,TRBV6-5,-,CASSYSALIGTEAFF,TGTGCCAGCAGTTACTCCGCCCTAATCGGCACTGAAGCTTTCTTT
TRBJ2-7,once,TRBV7-9,TRBD1,CASSARDRSYEQYF,TGTGCCAGCAGCGCCCGGGACAGGTCCTACGAGCAGTACTTC
TRBJ1-5,-,TRBV6-5,-,CASNWAGASQPQHF,TGTGCCAGCAATTGGGCAGGGGCCAGTCAGCCCCAGCATTTT